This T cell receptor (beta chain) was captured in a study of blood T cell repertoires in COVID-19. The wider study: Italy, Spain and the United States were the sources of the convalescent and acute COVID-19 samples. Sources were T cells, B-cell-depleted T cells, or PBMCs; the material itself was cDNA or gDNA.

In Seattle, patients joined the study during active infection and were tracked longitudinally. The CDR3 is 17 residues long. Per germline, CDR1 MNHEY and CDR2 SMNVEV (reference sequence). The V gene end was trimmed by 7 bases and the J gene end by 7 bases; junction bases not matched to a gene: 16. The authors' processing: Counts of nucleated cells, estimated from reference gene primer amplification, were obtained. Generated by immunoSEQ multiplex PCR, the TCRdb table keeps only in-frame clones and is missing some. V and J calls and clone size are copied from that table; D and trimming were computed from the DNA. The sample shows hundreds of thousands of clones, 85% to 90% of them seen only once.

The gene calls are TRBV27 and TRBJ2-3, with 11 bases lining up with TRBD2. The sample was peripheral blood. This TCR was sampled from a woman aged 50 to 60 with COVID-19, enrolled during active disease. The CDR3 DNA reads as TGTGCCAGCACCACTCATCCGGGTAGCGGGGGGGCAAATACGCAGTATTTT. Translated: CASTTHPGSGGANTQYF.